The rows below give T cell receptor beta chains drawn from one sample of a study of blood T cell repertoires in COVID-19. The assay was immunoSEQ multiplex PCR, and TCRdb's table has in-frame clones only and misses some. The sample contains some 86,000 clones, more than 85% of which appear only once. The sequenced sample was peripheral blood. The receptor set was obtained from a human donor with active COVID-19. The donor label of this sample is uncertain. Both conserved end residues are part of each CDR3. The D gene is left open where the match is weak. Size is omitted from some rows. Given values are once, few, many or a class for expanded clones.

abundance: .
v_gene: TRBV5-4
j_gene: TRBJ2-3
d_gene: TRBD2
CDR3nt: TGTGCCAGCAGCCGAGGGGAGCGCGGGGGGCCCCGCGGAGATACGCAGTATTTT
CDR3aa: CASSRGERGGPRGDTQYF

abundance: once
v_gene: TRBV28
j_gene: TRBJ2-5
d_gene: TRBD2
CDR3nt: TGTGCCAGCAGTCTACTAGCGACCCAAGAGACCCAGTACTTC
CDR3aa: CASSLLATQETQYF

abundance: .
v_gene: TRBV5-1
j_gene: TRBJ1-1
d_gene: .
CDR3nt: TGCGCCAGCAGCTTAGTGGGGGCGCACACTGAAGCTTTCTTT
CDR3aa: CASSLVGAHTEAFF

abundance: .
v_gene: TRBV10-1
j_gene: TRBJ2-3
d_gene: TRBD2
CDR3nt: TGCGCCAGCAGCTTGAATCGAGCGGGGGAGTTCACAGATACGCAGTATTTT
CDR3aa: CASSLNRAGEFTDTQYF

abundance: .
v_gene: TRBV6-2/TRBV6-3
j_gene: TRBJ2-7
d_gene: .
CDR3nt: TGTGCCAGCAGTTACCTGAGCTCCTACGAGCAGTACTTC
CDR3aa: CASSYLSSYEQYF

abundance: .
v_gene: TRBV5-5
j_gene: TRBJ1-6
d_gene: TRBD1
CDR3nt: TGTGCCAGCAGCTTTACAGGGGAAGGCTCACCCCTCCACTTT
CDR3aa: CASSFTGEGSPLHF

abundance: .
v_gene: TRBV3-1/TRBV3-2
j_gene: TRBJ2-1
d_gene: .
CDR3nt: TGTGCCAGCAGCCAAGATCGCCCTACCCGGAGGTTCTTC
CDR3aa: CASSQDRPTRRFF

abundance: few
v_gene: TRBV19
j_gene: TRBJ2-7
d_gene: TRBD1
CDR3nt: TGTGCCAGTAGTATAGACGCAGGGGGAACCTCCTACGAGCAGTACTTC
CDR3aa: CASSIDAGGTSYEQYF

abundance: once
v_gene: TRBV2
j_gene: TRBJ2-1
d_gene: .
CDR3nt: TGTGCCAGCAGGAGGACATTCCTCTCTAATGAGCAGTTCTTC
CDR3aa: CASRRTFLSNEQFF

abundance: .
v_gene: TRBV19
j_gene: TRBJ1-2
d_gene: .
CDR3nt: TGTGCCAGTAGTATACACAGGCCGCTTAACTATGGCTACACCTTC
CDR3aa: CASSIHRPLNYGYTF

abundance: few
v_gene: TRBV12-3/TRBV12-4
j_gene: TRBJ1-2
d_gene: .
CDR3nt: TGTGCCAGCTCCGCAGGTATCAACTATGGCTACACCTTC
CDR3aa: CASSAGINYGYTF

abundance: .
v_gene: TRBV2
j_gene: TRBJ2-6
d_gene: .
CDR3nt: TGTGCCAGCAGTGTTGGGGGCGGAGGGGCCAACGTCCTGACTTTC
CDR3aa: CASSVGGGGANVLTF

abundance: .
v_gene: TRBV6-2/TRBV6-3
j_gene: TRBJ2-5
d_gene: TRBD2
CDR3nt: TGTGCCAGCAGTTACTCCTTGACTAGCGGGGGAAGGGAGACCCAGTACTTC
CDR3aa: CASSYSLTSGGRETQYF

abundance: .
v_gene: TRBV29-1
j_gene: TRBJ2-7
d_gene: TRBD1
CDR3nt: TGCAGCGTCTTCGGCCGAGGACAGGGGACCTTGGAGCAGTACTTC
CDR3aa: CSVFGRGQGTLEQYF

abundance: .
v_gene: TRBV6-5
j_gene: TRBJ1-4
d_gene: .
CDR3nt: TGTGCCAGCGCAAGGGGAAGGAATGAAAAACTGTTTTTT
CDR3aa: CASARGRNEKLFF

abundance: once
v_gene: TRBV23-1
j_gene: TRBJ2-7
d_gene: TRBD2
CDR3nt: TGCGCCAGCAGTCAGGGGCTAGCGGGGCCTTACGAGCAGTACTTC
CDR3aa: CASSQGLAGPYEQYF

abundance: .
v_gene: TRBV7-7
j_gene: TRBJ2-2
d_gene: TRBD1
CDR3nt: TGTGCCAGCAGCTTAAGCGGCTTGACAGGGGCCGGGGAGCTGTTTTTT
CDR3aa: CASSLSGLTGAGELFF

abundance: .
v_gene: TRBV5-1
j_gene: TRBJ2-1
d_gene: TRBD2
CDR3nt: TGCGCCAGCAGCTTGGAGTTAGCGGGGGGATTGTACAATGAGCAGTTCTTC
CDR3aa: CASSLELAGGLYNEQFF

abundance: .
v_gene: TRBV5-5
j_gene: TRBJ1-2
d_gene: .
CDR3nt: TGTGCCAGCAGCTTGGGACAGCCTGGCTATGGCTACACCTTC
CDR3aa: CASSLGQPGYGYTF

abundance: .
v_gene: TRBV29-1
j_gene: TRBJ1-1
d_gene: TRBD1
CDR3nt: TGCAGCGTTGAAGATTGGGGGCCGACGGGACAGAAAGCTTTCTTT
CDR3aa: CSVEDWGPTGQKAFF

abundance: .
v_gene: TRBV29-1
j_gene: TRBJ1-1
d_gene: TRBD1
CDR3nt: TGCAGCGTTGAGGACAGGGGGTACACTGAAGCTTTCTTT
CDR3aa: CSVEDRGYTEAFF

abundance: once
v_gene: TRBV5-6
j_gene: TRBJ1-1
d_gene: .
CDR3nt: TGTGCCAGCAGCTTGTCCCGAGCCACTGAAGCTTTCTTT
CDR3aa: CASSLSRATEAFF

abundance: .
v_gene: TRBV28
j_gene: TRBJ1-3
d_gene: TRBD1
CDR3nt: TGTGCCAGCAGCCCAGCCGCGGGACAGGTAGCTGGAAACACCATATATTTT
CDR3aa: CASSPAAGQVAGNTIYF

abundance: .
v_gene: TRBV7-9
j_gene: TRBJ2-7
d_gene: .
CDR3nt: TGTGCCAGCAGCTTAGAGTTGACAGGAACGGGGGGCGAGCAGTACTTC
CDR3aa: CASSLELTGTGGEQYF

abundance: .
v_gene: TRBV19
j_gene: TRBJ1-2
d_gene: TRBD1
CDR3nt: TGTGCCAGTAGTCCCCGACAGGGGGAAGGCTACACCTTC
CDR3aa: CASSPRQGEGYTF

abundance: .
v_gene: TRBV3-1/TRBV3-2
j_gene: TRBJ2-3
d_gene: .
CDR3nt: TGTGCCAGCAGCCACTTTGGGGGCTCAGGGGCAGATACGCAGTATTTT
CDR3aa: CASSHFGGSGADTQYF

abundance: .
v_gene: TRBV19
j_gene: TRBJ1-2
d_gene: .
CDR3nt: TGTGCCAGTAGTAAGCTGATATTTAACTATGGCTACACCTTC
CDR3aa: CASSKLIFNYGYTF

abundance: .
v_gene: TRBV7-3
j_gene: TRBJ1-6
d_gene: .
CDR3nt: TGTGCCAGCAGCTTATCAGGGGAAAATTCACCCCTCCACTTT
CDR3aa: CASSLSGENSPLHF

abundance: .
v_gene: TRBV6-2/TRBV6-3
j_gene: TRBJ2-1
d_gene: .
CDR3nt: TGTGCCAGCAGTATCTCAGGGGGGTCTTCCTACAATGAGCAGTTCTTC
CDR3aa: CASSISGGSSYNEQFF

abundance: .
v_gene: TRBV27
j_gene: TRBJ2-3
d_gene: TRBD2
CDR3nt: TGTGCCAGCAGCTTAGTTATCGGGGGGGCCGGAGCAGATACGCAGTATTTT
CDR3aa: CASSLVIGGAGADTQYF

abundance: .
v_gene: TRBV6-5
j_gene: TRBJ1-4
d_gene: TRBD1
CDR3nt: TGTGCCAGCTCCCGACAGGGGGCAAAACTGTTTTTT
CDR3aa: CASSRQGAKLFF

abundance: .
v_gene: TRBV19
j_gene: TRBJ2-7
d_gene: TRBD2
CDR3nt: TGTGCCAGTAGCCTCGCGGGAGGGGCGCGAGAGGAAAAGTACTTC
CDR3aa: CASSLAGGAREEKYF

abundance: .
v_gene: TRBV5-1
j_gene: TRBJ1-4
d_gene: .
CDR3nt: TGCGCCAGCAGGGGGGGGCCGGATGAAAAACTGTTTTTT
CDR3aa: CASRGGPDEKLFF

abundance: .
v_gene: TRBV5-6
j_gene: TRBJ2-5
d_gene: .
CDR3nt: TGTGCCAGCAGCTTATGGGACTTTAAAGAGACCCAGTACTTC
CDR3aa: CASSLWDFKETQYF

abundance: .
v_gene: TRBV4-3
j_gene: TRBJ2-2
d_gene: .
CDR3nt: TGCGCCAGCAGCCCGCACGGGGGTGTCAACACCGGGGAGCTGTTTTTT
CDR3aa: CASSPHGGVNTGELFF

abundance: .
v_gene: TRBV28
j_gene: TRBJ2-3
d_gene: TRBD2
CDR3nt: TGTGCCAGCAGCTCCGTGGGGGGGGAAACAGATACGCAGTATTTT
CDR3aa: CASSSVGGETDTQYF

abundance: .
v_gene: TRBV19
j_gene: TRBJ1-2
d_gene: TRBD1
CDR3nt: TGTGCCAGTAATCACCGGGACAGGGTTCTGTCGTATGGCTACACCTTC
CDR3aa: CASNHRDRVLSYGYTF

abundance: few
v_gene: TRBV10-3
j_gene: TRBJ1-1
d_gene: TRBD1
CDR3nt: TGTGCCATCACCCCCCAGGGGGCGGGAACTGAAGCTTTCTTT
CDR3aa: CAITPQGAGTEAFF